The rows below give T cell receptor beta chains drawn from one sample of a study of cytomegalovirus exposure and HLA in healthy donors. The table came from immunoSEQ multiplex PCR; TCRdb's copy has only in-frame clones and leaves some out. The top ten hold about 2.9% of the sample, which has over 200,000 clones, around nine tenths seen once. Sample: PBMCs. Every receptor here comes from a woman aged 18 to 35 in good health and CMV-seronegative. CDR3s include the opening cysteine and the closing phenylalanine or tryptophan. The order of the fields is D gene, clone size, V gene, J gene, CDR3 protein, CDR3 DNA. A D gene is named only where the DNA matches it firmly. The size entry is marked missing in some rows and otherwise reads once, few, many or a size class.

>TRBD1|-|TRBV6-5|TRBJ2-1
CASSYAGQGNNEQFF
TGTGCCAGCAGTTACGCGGGACAGGGGAATAATGAGCAGTTCTTC
>TRBD2|-|TRBV7-2|TRBJ2-3
CASSLVSGGGTQYF
TGTGCCAGCAGCTTAGTTTCCGGGGGGGGTACGCAGTATTTT
>TRBD2|-|TRBV6-4|TRBJ2-7
CASSANTILAGGTSGYEQYF
TGTGCCAGCAGCGCAAACACCATTCTAGCGGGAGGTACTTCCGGCTACGAGCAGTACTTC
>-|-|TRBV28|TRBJ1-1
CASSNQGTEAFF
TGTGCCAGCAGTAACCAGGGCACTGAAGCTTTCTTT
>-|-|TRBV7-2|TRBJ2-7
CASSFGSVSYEQYF
TGTGCCAGCAGCTTCGGGTCGGTCTCCTACGAGCAGTACTTC
>-|-|TRBV6-1|TRBJ2-6
CASAIRGTGANVLTF
TGTGCCAGCGCGATCAGGGGTACTGGGGCCAACGTCCTGACTTTC
>TRBD1|-|TRBV28|TRBJ2-5
CASSRQGLGQETQYF
TGTGCCAGCAGTCGACAGGGATTGGGCCAAGAGACCCAGTACTTC
>-|once|TRBV28|TRBJ2-7
CASSLRTAYEQYF
TGTGCCAGCAGTTTAAGGACAGCCTACGAGCAGTACTTC
>-|-|TRBV28|TRBJ1-4
CASSSPNLNNEKLFF
TGTGCCAGCAGTTCGCCCAACCTAAATAATGAAAAACTGTTTTTT
>-|-|TRBV27|TRBJ2-7
CASRGGTVYEQYF
TGTGCCAGCAGGGGCGGGACCGTCTACGAGCAGTACTTC
>TRBD1|once|TRBV28|TRBJ1-2
CASSLMDRGSYGYTF
TGTGCCAGCAGTTTAATGGACAGGGGGAGCTATGGCTACACCTTC
>-|-|TRBV27|TRBJ2-5
CASSLSFAGFQETQYF
TGTGCCAGCAGTTTATCTTTTGCGGGGTTCCAAGAGACCCAGTACTTC
>-|-|TRBV6-1|TRBJ2-7
CASTGVAVASEQYF
TGTGCCAGCACAGGGGTGGCCGTCGCCTCCGAGCAGTACTTC
>-|-|TRBV5-5|TRBJ2-3
CASTFGSPSTDTQYF
TGTGCCAGCACCTTTGGCTCCCCTAGCACAGATACGCAGTATTTT
>-|once|TRBV2|TRBJ2-1
CASRDLTAEHPYNEQFF
TGTGCCAGCAGGGATTTGACGGCGGAACACCCGTACAATGAGCAGTTCTTC
>TRBD2|-|TRBV11-3|TRBJ2-5
CASSLRAGGRETQYF
TGTGCCAGCAGCTTACGGGCGGGAGGGCGAGAGACCCAGTACTTC
>TRBD1|-|TRBV5-1|TRBJ1-4
CASTMGQGNEKLFF
TGCGCCAGCACTATGGGACAGGGTAATGAAAAACTGTTTTTT
>TRBD2|once|TRBV14|TRBJ2-1
CASSPRSGSRYNEQFF
TGTGCCAGCAGCCCCAGAAGCGGGAGTCGTTACAATGAGCAGTTCTTC
>TRBD2|-|TRBV7-9|TRBJ2-2
CASSTTSGRFDGTGELFF
TGTGCCAGCAGCACCACTAGCGGGAGATTTGACGGCACCGGGGAGCTGTTTTTT
>-|many|TRBV6-1|TRBJ1-3
CASIIVMEGGNTIYF
TGTGCCAGCATAATTGTCATGGAGGGAGGAAACACCATATATTTT
>TRBD2|-|TRBV10-3|TRBJ2-7
CAISEASGRAIRGLGEQYF
TGTGCCATCAGTGAAGCTAGCGGGAGGGCCATCCGCGGCCTGGGCGAGCAGTACTTC
>TRBD1|-|TRBV7-2|TRBJ2-7
CASSFWTGGTYEQYF
TGTGCCAGCAGCTTTTGGACAGGGGGCACCTACGAGCAGTACTTC
>TRBD1|-|TRBV28|TRBJ1-1
CASQNPTGGTEAFF
TGTGCCAGCCAAAACCCGACAGGGGGCACTGAAGCTTTCTTT
>-|-|TRBV30|TRBJ2-1
CAWSRGISYNEQFF
TGTGCCTGGAGTCGCGGGATCTCCTACAATGAGCAGTTCTTC
>TRBD2|-|TRBV5-8|TRBJ2-7
CASSPPVTGTTYEQYF
TGTGCCAGCAGCCCCCCAGTGACGGGGACTACCTACGAGCAGTACTTC
>-|-|TRBV7-3|TRBJ2-2
CASSFTGYTGELFF
TGTGCCAGCAGCTTCACAGGGTACACCGGGGAGCTGTTTTTT
>-|-|TRBV30|TRBJ1-4
CAWSVRVKTELFF
TGTGCCTGGAGTGTACGAGTAAAAACAGAACTGTTTTTT
>-|-|TRBV9|TRBJ1-3
CASSVEARVSSGNTIYF
TGTGCCAGCAGCGTAGAAGCCAGGGTTTCTTCTGGAAACACCATATATTTT
>-|-|TRBV30|TRBJ1-1
CAWSLYQGGTEAFF
TGTGCCTGGAGTCTATACCAAGGAGGCACTGAAGCTTTCTTT
>-|-|TRBV19|TRBJ2-7
CASSTETSRTTYEQYF
TGTGCCAGTAGTACCGAGACATCTCGGACAACCTACGAGCAGTACTTC
>-|-|TRBV15|TRBJ1-1
CATSRDGFGRTEAFF
TGTGCCACCAGCAGAGACGGGTTTGGTAGGACTGAAGCTTTCTTT
>-|once|TRBV19|TRBJ2-1
CASSGGRQGEQFF
TGTGCCAGTAGCGGGGGTAGACAAGGTGAGCAGTTCTTC
>TRBD1|-|TRBV27|TRBJ2-6
CASSLTGANSGANVLTF
TGTGCCAGCAGTTTGACAGGGGCTAACTCTGGGGCCAACGTCCTGACTTTC
>-|-|TRBV5-3|TRBJ2-1
CARTGENEQFF
TGTGCCAGAACGGGGGAGAATGAGCAGTTCTTC
>TRBD1|-|TRBV28|TRBJ2-1
CASSSTTGNEQFF
TGTGCCAGCAGTTCGACGACAGGGAATGAGCAGTTCTTC
>TRBD1|-|TRBV19|TRBJ2-5
CASSGWGQGAETQYF
TGTGCCAGTTCCGGATGGGGACAGGGGGCCGAGACCCAGTACTTC
>TRBD2|once|TRBV19|TRBJ2-2
CASSPVSGSTGELFF
TGTGCCAGTAGCCCCGTTAGCGGGAGCACCGGGGAGCTGTTTTTT
>-|-|TRBV9|TRBJ1-5
CASSVGDSDQPQHF
TGTGCCAGCAGCGTAGGAGACAGCGATCAGCCCCAGCATTTT
>TRBD2|-|TRBV6-1|TRBJ2-3
CASSEGWFSTSEVTDTQYF
TGTGCCAGCAGTGAAGGCTGGTTTTCGACTAGCGAGGTCACAGATACGCAGTATTTT
>TRBD1|-|TRBV29-1|TRBJ1-2
CSALEGATINYGYTF
TGCAGCGCACTAGAGGGGGCCACGATTAACTATGGCTACACCTTC
>-|-|TRBV2|TRBJ2-1
CASSDLLVSVNEQFF
TGTGCCAGCAGTGATCTCCTGGTATCGGTTAATGAGCAGTTCTTC
>-|once|TRBV7-9|TRBJ2-7
CASSFPTSEQYF
TGTGCCAGCAGCTTCCCAACATCCGAGCAGTACTTC
>-|-|TRBV2|TRBJ2-5
CASKYREWGQETQYF
TGTGCCAGCAAATACAGGGAGTGGGGCCAAGAGACCCAGTACTTC
>TRBD2|-|TRBV7-2|TRBJ2-2
CASSLAGLAGGSGGELFF
TGTGCCAGCAGCTTAGCGGGTCTAGCGGGAGGGTCCGGCGGGGAGCTGTTTTTT
>-|-|TRBV15|TRBJ1-4
CATSRDPPLGGEKLFF
TGTGCCACCAGCAGAGACCCCCCGTTAGGAGGTGAAAAACTGTTTTTT
>-|-|TRBV29-1|TRBJ1-1
CSSLRGREGAFF
TGCAGCTCTTTAAGAGGCAGGGAAGGAGCTTTCTTT
>TRBD2|-|TRBV7-2|TRBJ2-1
CASSLGGSGRSNNEQFF
TGTGCCAGCAGCTTAGGGGGTAGCGGGAGATCGAACAATGAGCAGTTCTTC
>TRBD2|-|TRBV5-1|TRBJ2-1
CASSATSGANEQFF
TGCGCCAGCAGCGCAACTAGCGGGGCTAATGAGCAGTTCTTC
>TRBD1|-|TRBV13|TRBJ2-7
CASSLGGGYGLEQYF
TGTGCCAGCAGCTTAGGAGGGGGCTACGGACTCGAGCAGTACTTC
>-|-|TRBV7-2|TRBJ2-5
CASSSASRDLAPPGTQYF
TGTGCCAGCAGCTCCGCTTCGCGGGACCTAGCCCCCCCGGGGACCCAGTACTTC
>TRBD1|-|TRBV5-1|TRBJ1-1
CASSSTGGMNTEAFF
TGCGCCAGCAGCAGCACAGGGGGCATGAACACTGAAGCTTTCTTT
>-|-|TRBV5-1|TRBJ2-7
CASSLGGQGGYEQYF
TGCGCCAGCAGCTTGGGTGGGCAGGGAGGTTACGAGCAGTACTTC
>TRBD1|-|TRBV7-8|TRBJ2-3
CASSSGQGHTDTQYF
TGTGCCAGCAGCTCGGGACAGGGTCACACAGATACGCAGTATTTT
>-|-|TRBV6-1|TRBJ1-1
CASRIQGGTEAFF
TGTGCCAGCAGAATCCAGGGCGGCACTGAAGCTTTCTTT